These 27 T cell receptor beta chains came from one sample sequenced in a study of T cell responses to AZD1222 COVID-19 vaccine (dated by TCRdb to the early 2020s). The time point label, read with the paper, signifies: about 28 days (+/-7) after the second vaccine dose. Receptor amplification or capture employed the immunoSEQ multiplex PCR assay. TCRdb took over this immuneACCESS table, retaining in-frame rearrangements with V and J assigned. Such tables are incomplete; in checked studies, under half of the missing clones stem from an unresolved V gene, and the remainder is unexplained. The sample table shows approximately 100,000 clones, and over 75% are seen once. The biggest ten clones account for 10% to 13% of the sample. The material was peripheral blood, obtained 28 days after the second AZD1222 dose. The receptors stem from an adult who received the AZD1222 COVID-19 vaccine.

V gene TRBV19 combines with J gene TRBJ2-7, with 9 bases identical to TRBD1. CDR1 and CDR2 from the germline V gene are LNHDA and SQIVND (reference sequence). This CDR3 has 17 residues. V shed 4 bases and J 0 bases; nucleotides not matched to a gene: 10. This CDR3 is CASSTTGQGTSSYEQYF. The CDR3 DNA sequence: TGTGCCAGTAGTACCACCGGACAGGGGACTTCCTCCTACGAGCAGTACTTC.

The V call is TRBV5-1, the J call TRBJ1-1; weak D call: TRBD1 (6 bases). CDR1 and CDR2 (germline): SGHRS, YFSETQ. The CDR3 contains 14 residues. Trimming left V 4 bases short and J 3 bases short, with 13 bases between. CDR3 coding DNA: TGCGCCAGCAGCCCCTACAGGGAAGACACTGAAGCTTTCTTT. As protein: CASSPYREDTEAFF.

The chain is built from TRBV5-1 and TRBJ1-2, with D perhaps matching TRBD1 (5 bases). Trimming stripped 2 bases from V and 4 bases from J, with 21 bases between. CDR1 SGHRS and CDR2 YFSETQ come from the germline V gene. CDR3 length: 17 amino acids. CDR3 in DNA: TGCGCCAGCAGCTTACGATCGGCACAGACAGCCAGCTATGGCTACACCTTC. Its protein product is CASSLRSAQTASYGYTF.

In its sample, this clone was seen once. J is TRBJ1-6 and V is TRBV27, with a weak D call TRBD1 (5 bases). Germline V gene lookup returns CDR1 MNHEY and CDR2 SMNVEV (reference sequence). The V end was cut by 7 bases, the J end by 10 bases, with 20 bases between. This CDR3 has 15 residues. CDR3 protein: CASTLQVAGGSPLHF. Here the CDR3 DNA reads TGTGCCAGCACCCTCCAGGTCGCCGGGGGATCACCCCTCCACTTT.

The chain links TRBV7-2 to TRBJ1-2; 9 bases agree with TRBD1. Unmatched junction bases numbered 3, after V lost 5 bases and J lost 8 bases. The germline gives CDR1 SGHTA, CDR2 FQGNSA. This CDR3 has 12 amino acids. Here the CDR3 reads CASSRDREGYTF. The CDR3 DNA is TGTGCCAGCAGCCGGGACAGGGAAGGCTACACCTTC.

The chain has TRBV7-3 and TRBJ2-3; 9 bases match TRBD2. V lost 5 bases, J lost 5 bases, and 2 bases stayed unmatched. Germline lookup yields CDR1 SGHTA and CDR2 FQGTGA. The CDR3 runs to 13 residues. In DNA form, the CDR3 reads TGTGCCAGCAGCCAGCGGGAGGAAGATACGCAGTATTTT. It encodes CASSQREEDTQYF.

This chain joins TRBV6-2 or TRBV6-3 and TRBJ2-4; 8 bases are shared with TRBD2. Per germline, CDR1 MNHEY and CDR2 SVGEGT. This CDR3 has 16 residues. With V trimmed by 6 bases and J by 6 bases, 13 bases remained unmatched. CDR3 region: CASSLDGRGGGNIQYF. The CDR3 region has the DNA TGTGCCAGCAGCCTGGACGGACGGGGGGGCGGAAACATTCAGTACTTC.

The rearrangement links TRBV7-8 to TRBJ2-6; D is possibly TRBD1 (7 bases). Trimming took 7 bases from V and 9 from J, leaving 16 bases between them. The CDR3 has 14 residues. Germline V gene sequence: CDR1 SGHVS, CDR2 FQNEAQ. CDR3 amino acids: CASKPTGTGNVLTF. DNA for the CDR3: TGTGCCAGCAAACCGACAGGGACTGGCAACGTCCTGACTTTC.

The V call is TRBV27, the J call TRBJ1-2; the D gene is possibly TRBD1 (5 bases). V was shortened by 5 bases and J by 5 bases, with 18 bases between the two germline ends. Germline lookup yields CDR1 MNHEY and CDR2 SMNVEV (reference sequence). This CDR3 spans 15 amino acids. The CDR3 DNA reads as TGTGCCAGCAGTCCCCGCTCGGCGGGGGGTTATGGCTACACCTTC. As protein: CASSPRSAGGYGYTF.

This sequence joins TRBV5-1 and TRBJ2-7; no clear D. The V end was cut by 4 bases, the J end by 3 bases, with 8 bases between. The V gene's germline CDR1 is SGHRS and CDR2 YFSETQ. The CDR3 is made up of 12 amino acids. The CDR3 region has the DNA TGCGCCAGCAGCACTGGTTACTACGAGCAGTACTTC. Translation gives CASSTGYYEQYF.

This clone was picked up one time. The V gene is TRBV5-1, the J gene TRBJ2-3; D is ambiguous. V lost 6 bases, J lost 0 bases, and 14 bases lay in between. This CDR3 is 15 amino acids long. The germline V gene has CDR1 SGHRS and CDR2 YFSETQ. DNA of the CDR3: TGCGCCAGCAACGATCGAGGCCTAAGCACAGATACGCAGTATTTT. Encoded protein: CASNDRGLSTDTQYF.

This chain uses TRBV4-2 with TRBJ2-7; 9 bases agree with TRBD2. With V trimmed by 4 bases and J by 2 bases, 3 bases remained unmatched. The CDR3 has 14 amino acids. CDR1 is LGHNA, CDR2 YNFKEQ, per germline. The CDR3 DNA is TGTGCCAGCAGCCTCCAGCGGGAGGCCTACGAGCAGTACTTC. Its protein product is CASSLQREAYEQYF.

The rearrangement uses TRBV24-1 and TRBJ2-7, with 9 bases identical to TRBD2. This CDR3 contains 15 residues. Trimming cost V 2 bases and J 2 bases; bases outside gene matches: 3. Germline loops: CDR1 KGHDR, CDR2 SFDVKD. The CDR3 bases are TGTGCCACCAGTGATTCTAGCGGGAACACCTACGAGCAGTACTTC. It specifies CATSDSSGNTYEQYF.

The rearrangement joins TRBV5-6 to TRBJ2-5, with D perhaps matching TRBD1 (5 bases). This CDR3 has 14 residues. Trimming took off 4 bases at V and 4 bases at J, with 14 bases between the two ends. Germline-derived CDR1 and CDR2 are SGHDT and YYEEEE. The CDR3 region is CASSDGREGETQYF. For the CDR3, the DNA is TGTGCCAGCAGCGACGGCAGGGAAGGAGAGACCCAGTACTTC.

This sequence joins TRBV5-1 and TRBJ2-7, with TRBD1 as a possible D gene (5 bases). CDR1 and CDR2 (germline): SGHRS, YFSETQ. The V end lost 3 bases, the J end lost 5 bases, and 9 bases lay between the germline ends. The CDR3 contains 12 residues. This CDR3 reads CASSSQGHEQYF. DNA of the CDR3: TGCGCCAGCAGCTCCCAGGGCCACGAGCAGTACTTC.

Concerning this clone: The germline gene is not matched at one end of the junction; a read error may be the cause. V and J are TRBV19 and TRBJ2-2, with 9 bases lining up with TRBD1. The CDR3 covers 16 residues. The germline V gene encodes CDR1 LNHDA and CDR2 SQIVND (reference sequence). CDR3 region: CASREQGASKTGELFF. The DNA for the CDR3 is TGTGCCAGTAGGGAACAGGGGGCATCGAAAACCGGGGAGCTGTTTTTT.

This chain joins TRBV5-1 and TRBJ1-1; 9 nucleotides line up with TRBD1. Germline V CDR1 and CDR2: SGHRS, YFSETQ. The CDR3 has 13 residues. V was clipped by 7 bases and J by 4 bases; unmatched bases: 5. As DNA, the CDR3 is TGCGCCAGCGGGACAGGGTCAGGCACTGAAGCTTTCTTT. Protein product: CASGTGSGTEAFF.

The chain combines TRBV9 with TRBJ2-2; tentatively, D is TRBD1 (5 bases). The germline gives CDR1 SGDLS, CDR2 YYNGEE. The CDR3 loop spans 13 amino acids. The V end was cut by 1 base, the J end by 5 bases, with 6 bases between. The CDR3 nucleotides are TGTGCCAGCAGCGTACAGGGTACCGGGGAGCTGTTTTTT. Encoded protein: CASSVQGTGELFF.

The rearrangement joins TRBV28 to TRBJ2-5; 10 bases are shared with TRBD1. CDR3 length: 12 residues. J was trimmed by 13 bases and V by 6 bases; bases with no gene match: 8. In germline, CDR1 is MDHEN, CDR2 SYDVKM. CDR3 bases: TGTGCCAGCAGCCGTGCGACAGGGGGCCGGTACTTC. This encodes CASSRATGGRYF.

The V gene is TRBV9, the J gene TRBJ1-5; D may be TRBD1 (6 bases). The ends were cut back, 4 bases at V and 4 bases at J, with 15 bases in the middle. This CDR3 has 15 residues. Germline lookup yields CDR1 SGDLS and CDR2 YYNGEE. The CDR3 bases are TGTGCCAGCAGCTCCGACCCCAGGGGTAATCAGCCCCAGCATTTT. Its translation is CASSSDPRGNQPQHF.

This clone has only a few counts. CDR3 coding DNA: TGTGCCAGCACTAGCCTGGTAATAGGATCACCCCTCCACTTT. Translating gives CASTSLVIGSPLHF. The rearrangement links TRBV13 to TRBJ1-6; D uncertain. V lost 7 bases and J lost 10, with 17 bases in between. Germline lookup yields CDR1 PRHDT and CDR2 FYEKMQ (reference sequence). The CDR3 runs 14 residues.

This clone was observed a few times. The J gene is TRBJ2-1, the V gene TRBV18; D might be TRBD2 (6 bases). V was shortened by 6 bases and J by 5 bases, with 11 bases between the two germline ends. Germline V gives CDR1 KGHSH, CDR2 LQKENI. The CDR3 is made up of 13 amino acids. Written as DNA, the CDR3 is TGTGCCAGCTCCCCCGGGAGTGACAATGAGCAGTTCTTC. Encoded protein: CASSPGSDNEQFF.

The V gene is TRBV7-9, the J gene TRBJ2-7; TRBD2 aligns across 11 bases. Trimming took 5 bases from V and 0 from J; bases not matched to a gene: 15. The V gene's germline CDR1 is SEHNR and CDR2 FQNEAQ (reference sequence). The CDR3 extends over 19 amino acids. The CDR3 DNA is TGTGCCAGCAGCCCCCGGGGGGGGGTGACTAGCGGGAACTCCTACGAGCAGTACTTC. Its protein is CASSPRGGVTSGNSYEQYF. The full variable domain, completed using reference TRBV7-9 and TRBJ2-7, is DTGVSQNPRHKITKRGQNVTFRCDPISEHNRLYWYRQTLGQGPEFLTYFQNEAQLEKSRLLSDRFSAERPKGSFSTLEIQRTEQGDSAMYLCASSPRGGVTSGNSYEQYFGPGTRLTVT.

This clone turned up a few times. This CDR3 is CASSLDTPGRENRGNYGYTF. CDR3 nucleotides: TGTGCCAGCAGCTTAGATACCCCAGGGAGGGAGAATAGGGGGAACTATGGCTACACCTTC. The rearrangement links TRBV11-2 to TRBJ1-2, with a weak D call TRBD1 (6 bases). There are 20 residues in the CDR3. Trimming shortened V by 0 bases and J by 2 bases, and 25 bases separated the two germline ends. Germline loops: CDR1 SGHAT, CDR2 FQNNGV. The whole variable domain, filled in from reference TRBV11-2 and TRBJ1-2, reads EAGVAQSPRYKIIEKRQSVAFWCNPISGHATLYWYQQILGQGPKLLIQFQNNGVVDDSQLPKDRFSAERLKGVDSTLKIQPAKLEDSAVYLCASSLDTPGRENRGNYGYTFGSGTRLTVV.

The chain has TRBV18 and TRBJ2-1; 8 bases are shared with TRBD2. The V and J ends lost 3 bases and 6 bases, in that order; junction bases with no gene match: 13. CDR3 length: 17 amino acids. Germline V CDR1 and CDR2: KGHSH, LQKENI. The CDR3 coding sequence is TGTGCCAGCTCACCGGTACCCTTTACGGCGGGAGGCAATGAGCAGTTCTTC. It specifies CASSPVPFTAGGNEQFF.

The CDR3 DNA reads TGTGCCTGGAGTGTAGGGCAGTCTAATGAAAAACTGTTTTTT. Protein product: CAWSVGQSNEKLFF. The rearrangement uses TRBV30 and TRBJ1-4; D is uncertain. CDR3 length: 14 residues. CDR1 is GTSNPN, CDR2 SVGIG, per germline (reference sequence). The ends were cut back, 0 bases at V and 3 bases at J, with 8 bases in the middle.

The V gene is TRBV1, the J gene TRBJ2-1; the table's D call of TRBD2 was not tested on the DNA. TRBV1 constitutes a pseudogene. This CDR3 has 18 amino acids. This CDR3 reads CTSSQWTSGGESYNEQFF. In DNA form, the CDR3 reads TGCACCAGCAGCCAATGGACTAGCGGGGGGGAATCCTACAATGAGCAGTTCTTC.